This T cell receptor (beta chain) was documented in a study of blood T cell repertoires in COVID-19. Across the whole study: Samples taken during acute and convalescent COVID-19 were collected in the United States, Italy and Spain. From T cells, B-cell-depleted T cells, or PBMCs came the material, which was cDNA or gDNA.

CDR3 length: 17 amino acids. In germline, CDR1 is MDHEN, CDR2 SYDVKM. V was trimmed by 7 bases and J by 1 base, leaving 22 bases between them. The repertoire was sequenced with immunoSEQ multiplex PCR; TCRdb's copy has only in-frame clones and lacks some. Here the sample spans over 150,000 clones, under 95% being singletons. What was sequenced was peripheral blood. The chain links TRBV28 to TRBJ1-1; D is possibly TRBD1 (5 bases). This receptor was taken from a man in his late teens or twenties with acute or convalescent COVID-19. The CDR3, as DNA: TGTGCCAGCAAGAAGGGGTATACCAGGTCAGAGAACACTGAAGCTTTCTTT. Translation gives CASKKGYTRSENTEAFF. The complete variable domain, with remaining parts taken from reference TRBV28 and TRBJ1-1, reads DVKVTQSSRYLVKRTGEKVFLECVQDMDHENMFWYRQDPGLGLRLIYFSYDVKMKEKGDIPEGYSVSREKKERFSLILESASTNQTSMYLCASKKGYTRSENTEAFFGQGTRLTVV.